The clone carrying this TCR beta chain appeared a single time. The time point was: peripheral blood 6 weeks after treatment start. Data came from immunoSEQ multiplex PCR; TCRdb stores just in-frame clones and leaves some out. The sample carries tens of thousands of clones, about nine tenths recorded once. The CDR3 sequence is 14 residues long. Germline V lookup: CDR1 SGHTS, CDR2 YDEGEE. Unmatched junction bases numbered 4, after V lost 1 base and J lost 7 bases. This specimen comes from a study of PD-L1 blockade in urothelial cancer. Study overall: Prior chemotherapy regimens per patient numbered 0 to 3. Blood drawn 3 weeks (second dose) and 6 weeks after treatment start was analyzed.

The TCR was taken from a man aged 60 to 69 with urothelial cancer. The source was PBMCs, collected around atezolizumab (anti-PD-L1) treatment. The chain is built from TRBV5-8 and TRBJ1-5, with 8 bases fitting TRBD1. As DNA, the CDR3 is TGTGCCAGCAGCTTGCGGCAGGGGGCACAGCCCCAGCATTTT. Translated: CASSLRQGAQPQHF.